The 15 T cell receptor beta chains presented below share a single source sample, sequenced in a study of tumor-infiltrating lymphocytes in localized non-small cell lung cancer. Some clones are missing from TCRdb's copy, which holds only in-frame ones; the method was immunoSEQ multiplex PCR. The table includes roughly 13,000 clones, 70% to 75% detected once. Sequencing used uninvolved lung tissue not adjacent to the tumor. Receptor source: a human donor with non-small cell lung cancer.

This clone was counted a single time. This sequence joins TRBV11-3 and TRBJ1-1; D is unclear. The CDR3 is 13 residues long. Between the trimmed V and J ends, which lost 1 base and 0 bases, there was a span of 3 bases. Germline V gene lookup returns CDR1 SGHNT and CDR2 YENEEA. The DNA of the CDR3 is TGTGCCAGCAGCTTAGTGGTGAACACTGAAGCTTTCTTT. It translates to CASSLVVNTEAFF.

This sequence joins TRBV4-1 and TRBJ2-3; D gene ambiguous. Germline V gene sequence: CDR1 MGHRA, CDR2 YSYEKL. V lost 4 bases, J lost 1 base, and 9 bases lay in between. This CDR3 has 14 residues. DNA of the CDR3: TGCGCCAGCAGCCTTAGCCAGCGCACAGATACGCAGTATTTT. Translation: CASSLSQRTDTQYF.

Worth noting for this clone: Other nucleotide sequences in the sample specify the same CDR3. The chain couples TRBV5-1 to TRBJ1-5; D call uncertain. V was cut by 0 bases and J by 3 bases, with 10 bases left in between. Germline loops: CDR1 SGHRS, CDR2 YFSETQ. The CDR3 extends over 15 amino acids. In DNA, the CDR3 is TGCGCCAGCAGCTTGGAGGGTAGTGACAATCAGCCCCAGCATTTT. Its translation: CASSLEGSDNQPQHF.

The CDR3 here is CASSSGGNTEAFF. As DNA, the CDR3 is TGTGCCAGCAGTTCAGGGGGAAACACTGAAGCTTTCTTT. The gene calls are TRBV27 and TRBJ1-1; 7 bases are shared with TRBD1. The trim removed 4 bases at V and 2 bases at J, leaving 1 base unmatched. The CDR3 runs to 13 residues. The germline CDR1 and CDR2 sequences are MNHEY and SMNVEV (reference sequence).

The rearrangement joins TRBV30 to TRBJ2-7; TRBD2 matches at 7 bases. V lost 2 bases to trimming and J lost 6 bases; unmatched junction nucleotides: 10. The CDR3 is 14 residues long. Germline CDR1 and CDR2: GTSNPN and SVGIG (reference sequence). CDR3 bases: TGTGCCTGGAGTTCCCCGGGGGGAGCGGGCGAGCAGTACTTC. Translating it yields CAWSSPGGAGEQYF. Looking up the rest from reference TRBV30 and TRBJ2-7 gives the full variable domain: SQTIHQWPATLVQPVGSPLSLECTVEGTSNPNLYWYRQAAGRGLQLLFYSVGIGQISSEVPQNLSASRPQDRQFILSSKKLLLSDSGFYLCAWSSPGGAGEQYFGPGTRLTVT.

This clone was seen a handful of times. This rearrangement joins TRBV27 to TRBJ1-1; tentative D call: TRBD1 (6 bases). The germline CDR1 and CDR2 sequences are MNHEY and SMNVEV (reference sequence). This CDR3 is built from 16 residues. V lost 5 bases and J lost 0, with 16 bases in between. The CDR3 sequence: CASSMTGLYLNTEAFF. The CDR3 DNA reads as TGTGCCAGCAGTATGACAGGACTCTACTTGAACACTGAAGCTTTCTTT.

This clone has more than one count but fewer than ten. This chain links TRBV19 with TRBJ2-1; D not resolved. V lost 8 bases to trimming and J lost 1 base, with 21 bases between them. The CDR3 extends over 17 amino acids. From germline, CDR1 is LNHDA and CDR2 SQIVND (reference sequence). The CDR3 reads CASGPQRVDWSYNEQFF. CDR3 DNA: TGTGCCAGTGGGCCCCAAAGGGTGGATTGGTCCTACAATGAGCAGTTCTTC.

The chain employs TRBV27 and TRBJ2-7, with 9 bases fitting TRBD1. V shed 5 bases and J 7 bases; nucleotides not matched to a gene: 18. CDR1 and CDR2 from the germline V gene are MNHEY and SMNVEV (reference sequence). The CDR3 sequence is 17 residues long. CDR3 residues: CASSRGQGFSYAREQYF. The DNA of the CDR3 is TGTGCCAGCAGTCGCGGACAGGGGTTCTCATACGCTCGGGAGCAGTACTTC.

The chain joins TRBV18 to TRBJ2-5, with TRBD1 matching over 8 bases. CDR3 length equals 15 residues. Germline loops: CDR1 KGHSH, CDR2 LQKENI. With 2 bases clipped from V and 4 bases from J, the junction kept 6 bases outside the gene matches. The CDR3 nucleotides read TGTGCCAGCTCACCAGGCAGGGGGCCACGAGAGACCCAGTACTTC. Residues: CASSPGRGPRETQYF.

The chain has TRBV6-5 and TRBJ2-7, with D uncertain. The CDR3 extends over 14 amino acids. V dropped 2 bases and J dropped 3 bases, with 11 bases sitting between them. Per the germline V gene, CDR1 is MNHEY and CDR2 is SVGAGI. Written as DNA, the CDR3 is TGTGCCAGCAGTTACAGAGGCACCAACTACGAGCAGTACTTC. Translated: CASSYRGTNYEQYF.

The chain combines TRBV7-2 with TRBJ1-1, with a weak D call TRBD1 (6 bases). Germline V lookup: CDR1 SGHTA, CDR2 FQGNSA. The length of the CDR3 is 15 residues. Trimming removed 5 bases at V and 5 bases at J, with 18 bases between. The CDR3 reads CASSLPGRGRTEAFF. CDR3 coding DNA: TGTGCCAGCAGCCTTCCTGGCAGGGGAAGGACTGAAGCTTTCTTT.

The chain is built from TRBV19 and TRBJ2-2, with D perhaps matching TRBD1 (5 bases). Deletions cut 5 bases from V and 5 bases from J, with 9 bases between. This CDR3 region has 13 residues. Germline V gives CDR1 LNHDA, CDR2 SQIVND (reference sequence). CDR3 residues: CASSLTVTGELFF. The CDR3 DNA reads as TGTGCCAGTAGTTTGACAGTGACCGGGGAGCTGTTTTTT. Using reference TRBV19 and TRBJ2-2 for the parts outside the CDR3, the full variable domain is DGGITQSPKYLFRKEGQNVTLSCEQNLNHDAMYWYRQDPGQGLRLIYYSQIVNDFQKGDIAEGYSVSREKKESFPLTVTSAQKNPTAFYLCASSLTVTGELFFGEGSRLTVL.

The chain links TRBV21-1 to TRBJ1-5. TRBV21-1 is a pseudogene segment. The CDR3 is 19 amino acids. This CDR3 reads CASSKEEGEGGKDNQPQHF. CDR3 sequence (DNA): TGTGCCAGCAGCAAAGAGGAAGGAGAGGGAGGGAAAGACAATCAGCCCCAGCATTTT.

The chain uses TRBV10-3 and TRBJ2-5; D could derive from TRBD1 or TRBD2 (5 bases each). Germline CDR1 ENHRY, CDR2 SYGVKD. The CDR3 is made up of 14 amino acids. The germline V and J ends were trimmed by 4 bases and 5 bases, with 14 bases remaining between them. CDR3 residues: CAISAGARWETQYF. CDR3 DNA sequence: TGTGCCATCAGTGCCGGGGCGCGGTGGGAGACCCAGTACTTC.

This chain connects TRBV7-2 to TRBJ1-1; D not resolved. With 6 bases removed from V and 5 bases from J, the gap between germline ends came to 16 bases. Germline assignment: CDR1 SGHTA and CDR2 FQGNSA. The CDR3 runs 14 residues. CDR3 in DNA: TGTGCCAGCAGTCGGAGGACTATTGGGACTGAAGCTTTCTTT. Translating gives CASSRRTIGTEAFF.